These 25 T cell receptor beta chains were sequenced from one sample in a study of blood T cells in healthy people across ages. Next came a second PCR, run for roughly 7 to 12 cycles, which used a sample-barcoded 5' primer along with a J-beta primer mix. Each CDR3 protein gets one entry after TCRdb re-called the 5' RACE reads with MiXCR. Altogether around 1,500,000 distinct CDR3 sequences are present, 28% being singletons, with the ten largest covering approximately 7.7%. Material for sequencing was blood. The receptor set was obtained from a young woman in good health.

This clonotype was picked up a small number of times. The chain links TRBV5-1 to TRBJ2-3, with unresolved D. Germline CDR1 reads SGHRS; CDR2 reads YFSETQ. The CDR3 contains 14 residues. V dropped 4 bases and J dropped 2 bases, with 11 bases sitting between them. This chain's CDR3 is CASSREGYTDTQYF. Here the CDR3 DNA reads TGCGCCAGCAGCAGGGAAGGGTACACAGATACGCAGTATTTT.

This sequence joins TRBV4-1 and TRBJ2-1, with a possible D match to TRBD1 (5 bases). Germline V CDR1 and CDR2: MGHRA, YSYEKL. The CDR3 consists of 16 residues. V was cut by 2 bases and J by 5 bases, with 16 bases left in between. This CDR3 reads CASSQPSMGLDNEQFF. The CDR3 bases are TGCGCCAGCAGCCAACCATCGATGGGGCTCGACAATGAGCAGTTCTTC.

The chain links TRBV12-3 or TRBV12-4 to TRBJ1-6, with unresolved D. V was clipped by 3 bases and J by 7 bases, with 13 bases between them. The CDR3 is 15 residues long. The CDR3 sequence is CASSFGVGRNSPLHF. The CDR3, as DNA: TGTGCCAGCAGTTTCGGGGTCGGAAGAAATTCACCCCTCCACTTT.

The chain employs TRBV5-1 and TRBJ2-1; D possibly corresponds to TRBD2 (7 bases). This CDR3 is 16 amino acids long. Germline V gene data show CDR1 as SGHRS and CDR2 as YFSETQ. V lost 4 bases to trimming and J lost 3 bases, with 17 bases between them. The CDR3 loop reads CASSATGGGHYNEQFF. CDR3 nucleotides: TGCGCCAGCAGCGCAACTGGCGGGGGCCACTACAATGAGCAGTTCTTC.

The rearrangement joins TRBV29-1 to TRBJ1-5; no clear D. Germline CDR1 is SQVTM and CDR2 is ANQGSEA. The CDR3 is 13 residues long. Here the CDR3 reads CNVETGSNQPQHF. The CDR3 DNA reads as TGCAACGTCGAAACTGGGTCGAATCAGCCCCAGCATTTT.

On this clonotype itself: Germline and junction disagree at one end, which may indicate a read error. The chain is built from TRBV5-5 and TRBJ1-1, with a weak D call TRBD1 (5 bases). The CDR3 covers 14 residues. The germline CDR1 and CDR2 sequences are SGHKS and YYEKEE (reference sequence). CDR3: CTSSLGPGRTEAFF. CDR3 nucleotides: TGTACCAGCAGCTTGGGCCCAGGGCGTACTGAAGCTTTCTTT. Filled out from reference TRBV5-5 and TRBJ1-1, the complete variable domain reads DAGVTQSPTHLIKTRGQQVTLRCSPISGHKSVSWYQQVLGQGPQFIFQYYEKEERGRGNFPDRFSARQFPNYSSELNVNALLLGDSALYLCTSSLGPGRTEAFFGQGTRLTVV.

The chain couples TRBV10-3 to TRBJ1-3; D may be TRBD1 (6 bases). The CDR3 has 14 residues. V gave up 6 bases and J gave up 8 bases, with 17 bases separating them. Germline CDR1 and CDR2: ENHRY and SYGVKD. For the CDR3, the DNA is TGTGCCATCAGCGGGACACCCATAAGCGACACCATATATTTT. Amino acids: CAISGTPISDTIYF.

This clonotype has just a few counts. V and J are TRBV7-2 and TRBJ1-2; D gene unclear. The germline V and J ends were trimmed by 5 bases and 5 bases, with 9 bases remaining between them. Looked up from germline, CDR1 is SGHTA and CDR2 is FQGNSA. The CDR3 consists of 12 residues. The CDR3 sequence is CASSAMGYGYTF. In DNA, the CDR3 is TGTGCCAGCAGCGCCATGGGTTATGGCTACACCTTC.

The chain joins TRBV5-1 to TRBJ2-5; TRBD2 might be the D (6 bases). The end of the DNA fits TRBJ2-7 better, so the J call may be wrong. Germline V gene sequence: CDR1 SGHRS, CDR2 YFSETQ. This CDR3 has 14 residues. The CDR3 reads CASSPGVWVGEQYF. The CDR3 nucleotides read TGCGCCAGCAGCCCGGGGGTTTGGGTCGGCGAGCAGTACTTC.

This clonotype was picked up one time. The germline gene is not matched at one end of the junction; a read error may be the cause. The chain joins TRBV7-2 to TRBJ1-6, with D unresolved. CDR1 SGHTA and CDR2 FQGNSA come from the germline V gene. The CDR3 covers 18 residues. This chain's CDR3 is CASSLGMVEISYNSLLHF. The CDR3 DNA follows: TGTGCCAGCAGCTTAGGAATGGTGGAAATCTCCTATAATTCACTCCTCCACTTT.

The V call is TRBV20-1, the J call TRBJ1-5; no clear D gene. V was pared by 0 bases and J by 2 bases, with 8 bases between. CDR1 and CDR2 (germline): DFQATT, SNEGSKA (reference sequence). This CDR3 region has 14 residues. CDR3 loop: CSAREPRGNQPQHF. As DNA, the CDR3 is TGCAGTGCTAGAGAGCCAAGGGGCAATCAGCCCCAGCATTTT.

This clonotype was seen only a few times. The chain carries TRBV3-1 and TRBJ2-7; no firm D call. The V end lost 1 base, the J end lost 7 bases, and 11 bases lay between the germline ends. Germline V gene lookup returns CDR1 LGHDT and CDR2 YNNKEL (reference sequence). The CDR3 runs to 13 residues. The CDR3 loop is CASSQAPAREQYF. The DNA for the CDR3 is TGTGCCAGCAGCCAAGCCCCGGCGAGGGAGCAGTACTTC.

The sample holds a few counts of this clonotype. The chain uses TRBV20-1 and TRBJ2-1; D unclear. Trimming pared 6 bases from V and 2 bases from J, leaving 20 bases between. CDR1 and CDR2 (germline): DFQATT, SNEGSKA (reference sequence). This CDR3 comprises 16 residues. The CDR3 region has the DNA TGCAGTGCCCCCCAATCTGGATCAGGCACCTACAATGAGCAGTTCTTC. Amino acids: CSAPQSGSGTYNEQFF.

For the CDR3, the DNA is TGTGCCAGCAGCTTTGAACACCCGGATGACCAGTACTTC. Its translation is CASSFEHPDDQYF. This chain uses TRBV5-5 with TRBJ2-5; D gene ambiguous. In germline, CDR1 is SGHKS, CDR2 YYEKEE (reference sequence). The CDR3 has 13 residues. The V end lost 2 bases, the J end lost 10 bases, and 15 bases lay between the germline ends.

The chain links TRBV19 to TRBJ1-2; weak D call: TRBD1 (6 bases). The CDR3 runs to 14 residues. Trimming cost V 10 bases and J 4 bases, with 19 bases left between them. Germline CDR1 reads LNHDA; CDR2 reads SQIVND (reference sequence). The CDR3 nucleotides read TGTGCCACTTTGACAGCTACAGGGATCTATGGCTACACCTTC. Amino acid sequence: CATLTATGIYGYTF.

On this clonotype: A read error may explain this, as a much larger clone is one base away. The chain carries TRBV25-1 and TRBJ1-2; D possibly corresponds to TRBD1 (5 bases). Germline CDR1 is MGHDK and CDR2 is SYGVNS. CDR3 length: 15 amino acids. Deletions cut 2 bases from V and 4 bases from J, with 14 bases between. The CDR3 protein is CASSEKRRGAYGYTF. For the CDR3, the DNA is TGTGCCAGCAGTGAAAAGAGGAGGGGCGCCTATGGCTACACCTTC.

Remarks on this clonotype: Possible read error: a much larger clone is one base away. The CDR3 nucleotides are TGTGCCAACAGTTTCTCTAGCTACGCCAAAAACATTCAGTACTTC. Protein: CANSFSSYAKNIQYF. The chain carries TRBV12-3 or TRBV12-4 and TRBJ2-4; TRBD2 is a possible D gene (5 bases). CDR3 length: 15 amino acids.

This chain connects TRBV7-9 to TRBJ2-1; 11 nucleotides agree with TRBD2. CDR3 length: 16 residues. V shed 1 base and J 7 bases; nucleotides not matched to a gene: 6. Germline V gene lookup returns CDR1 SEHNR and CDR2 FQNEAQ (reference sequence). The CDR3 region has the DNA TGTGCCAGCAGCTTAGGTCCTAGCGGGAGGTTGAATGAGCAGTTCTTC. Translation: CASSLGPSGRLNEQFF.

The gene calls are TRBV28 and TRBJ2-1; TRBD1 aligns across 10 bases. Germline values: CDR1 MDHEN, CDR2 SYDVKM. V lost 5 bases and J lost 9; bases outside the gene matches: 10. The CDR3 spans 15 residues. CDR3 residues: CASSPSGTGDGEQFF. The CDR3 DNA sequence: TGTGCCAGCAGTCCTTCCGGGACAGGGGACGGTGAGCAGTTCTTC.

V is TRBV15 and J is TRBJ2-5, with D perhaps TRBD2 (6 bases). Trimming left V 8 bases short and J 11 bases short, with 24 bases between. The CDR3 has 14 amino acids. The germline CDR1 and CDR2 sequences are LNHNV and YYDKDF (reference sequence). The CDR3 DNA sequence: TGTGCCACCCGATGGGGGGACTTATACAATGAGCAGTACTTC. It translates to CATRWGDLYNEQYF.

This clonotype was recorded at least ten times. The chain carries TRBV15 and TRBJ2-7; no definite D call. CDR1 and CDR2 (germline): LNHNV, YYDKDF (reference sequence). V lost 3 bases and J 7 bases, leaving 7 bases between the germline ends. This CDR3 contains 11 residues. The CDR3 sequence is CATSRSGEQYF. CDR3 nucleotide sequence: TGTGCCACCAGCAGGAGTGGGGAGCAGTACTTC.

The gene calls are TRBV20-1 and TRBJ1-4, with a weak D call TRBD1 (5 bases). The CDR3 length is 15 residues. With 0 bases removed from V and 6 bases from J, the gap between germline ends came to 14 bases. CDR1 is DFQATT and CDR2 is SNEGSKA in the germline V gene (reference sequence). The CDR3 spells CSARESGAGDEKLFF. DNA of the CDR3: TGCAGTGCTAGAGAGAGCGGGGCGGGCGATGAAAAACTGTTTTTT.

The genes are TRBV7-2 and TRBJ2-3; perhaps TRBD2 as D (5 bases). V lost 5 bases to trimming and J lost 2 bases, with 29 bases between them. The CDR3 is 20 residues long. The germline V gene has CDR1 SGHTA and CDR2 FQGNSA. CDR3 protein: CASSAIGPAEDPNYTDTQYF. The CDR3 nucleotides read TGTGCCAGCAGCGCGATTGGACCAGCGGAAGACCCAAATTACACAGATACGCAGTATTTT. The full variable domain, completed using reference TRBV7-2 and TRBJ2-3, is GAGVSQSPSNKVTEKGKDVELRCDPISGHTALYWYRQSLGQGLEFLIYFQGNSAPDKSGLPSDRFSAERTGGSVSTLTIQRTQQEDSAVYLCASSAIGPAEDPNYTDTQYFGPGTRLTVL.

V usage is TRBV5-1 and J usage is TRBJ1-1; D is perhaps TRBD1 (5 bases). Germline V gene sequence: CDR1 SGHRS, CDR2 YFSETQ. The V end was cut by 4 bases, the J end by 0 bases, with 16 bases between. This CDR3 spans 16 amino acids. CDR3 loop: CASSKDGAPLNTEAFF. DNA for the CDR3: TGCGCCAGCAGCAAGGACGGGGCTCCCCTGAACACTGAAGCTTTCTTT.

This clonotype has only a few counts. The J gene is TRBJ2-3, the V gene TRBV20-1; TRBD1 aligns across 9 bases. In germline, CDR1 is DFQATT, CDR2 SNEGSKA (reference sequence). J gave up 3 bases and V 6 bases, and 10 bases lay outside the gene matches. The CDR3 spans 15 residues. The CDR3 loop is CSANPDRGRTDTQYF. The CDR3 DNA sequence: TGCAGTGCCAATCCCGACAGGGGGAGAACAGATACGCAGTATTTT.